This TCR beta chain comes out of a study of human T cells and chemical hapten exposure. Study overall: Among samples, TCR yields varied mainly because of small differences in pooled library volume.

With V trimmed by 4 bases and J by 2 bases, 7 bases remained unmatched. CDR1 is SGHNT and CDR2 is YYREEE in the germline V gene (reference sequence). This CDR3 has 16 residues. Described time point: pre-sensitization, week 0. Noted treatment: therapeutic diphenylcyclopropenone sensitization with weekly scalp DPC. TCRdb re-called the RACE reads through MiXCR, storing one row per CDR3 protein. The sample yields around 92,000 distinct CDR3 sequences, 10% to 12% seen once. This clonotype was observed a few times. The source is a woman between 55 and 75 years old with alopecia areata. Some clones in this sample may be carry-over from other donors' samples. Sequencing used whole blood, obtained in connection with sensitization to the hapten diphenylcyclopropenone (DPC). The chain recombines TRBV5-4 with TRBJ2-1; 9 bases agree with TRBD2. The CDR3 region is CASSRNSGGTYNEQFF. The CDR3 DNA is TGTGCCAGCAGCAGAAATAGCGGGGGCACCTACAATGAGCAGTTCTTC.